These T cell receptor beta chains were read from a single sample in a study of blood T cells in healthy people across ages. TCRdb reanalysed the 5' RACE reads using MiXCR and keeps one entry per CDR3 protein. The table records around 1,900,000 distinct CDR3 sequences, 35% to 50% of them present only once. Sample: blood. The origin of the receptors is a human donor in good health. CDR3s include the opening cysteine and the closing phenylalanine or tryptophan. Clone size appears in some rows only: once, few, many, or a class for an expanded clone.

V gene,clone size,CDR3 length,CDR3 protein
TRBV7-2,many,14,CASSYRDFSYEQYF
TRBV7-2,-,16,CASSLPRAGGVETQYF
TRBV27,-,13,CASISSSNQPQHF
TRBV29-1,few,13,CSVSVHTEYGYTF
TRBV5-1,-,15,CTSSWTSGVDTEAFF
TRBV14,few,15,CASSQDGTAPNEQFF
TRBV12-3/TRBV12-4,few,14,CASSLDGVYSPLHF
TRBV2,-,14,CASGGRRYNQPQHF
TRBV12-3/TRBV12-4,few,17,CASSLGFPGGIKETQYF
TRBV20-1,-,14,CSAMDRRVGDTQYF
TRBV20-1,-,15,CSANSGTGGYNEQFF
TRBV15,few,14,CATSTGVAGNEQFF
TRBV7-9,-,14,CASSLINHENIQYF
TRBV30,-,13,CAWSRDRGQPQHF
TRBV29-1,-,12,CSAGTGNSPLHF
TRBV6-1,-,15,CASSARDRGHHEQYF
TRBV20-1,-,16,CSARDSPTSVLYEQYF
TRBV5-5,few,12,CASSPYLYEQYF
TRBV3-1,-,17,CTSSHQLAGSSYNEQFF
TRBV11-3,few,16,CASSFGGVYTGNEQFF
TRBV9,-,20,CASSVGIFGGTRTHTDTQYF
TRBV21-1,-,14,CASSNTRGSCEQYF
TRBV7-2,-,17,CASSLDPGGSGANVLTF
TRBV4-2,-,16,CASSPITGTGIYEQYF
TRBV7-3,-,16,CASSLGSELSRTEAFF
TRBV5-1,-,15,CASSLDQALLYEQYF
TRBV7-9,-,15,CASSGPSGALYEQYF
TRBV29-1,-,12,CSTTGGNTEAFF
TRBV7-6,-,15,CASSMDLSSYNEQFF
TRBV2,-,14,CASSELGPPDTQYF
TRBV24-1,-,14,CATSDTRGSRGYTF
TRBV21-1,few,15,CASSTLKGQMEKLFF
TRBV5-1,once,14,CASSLSGVGNTIYF
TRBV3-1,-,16,CASSRGIAGGEETQYF
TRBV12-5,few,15,CASGPGTGYTDTQYF
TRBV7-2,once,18,CASSLGTGPGMPDQPQHF
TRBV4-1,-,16,CASSQDSLGQGYEQYF
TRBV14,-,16,CASSQELAGAKNIQYF
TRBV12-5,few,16,CASGSPAGGPKFEQFF
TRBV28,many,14,CASRDTGGQETQYF
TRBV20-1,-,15,CSARGLAISSYEQYF
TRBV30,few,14,CAWEPGLAYNEQFF
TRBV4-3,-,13,CASSQEWMGGYTF
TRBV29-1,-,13,CSVQKSGSYEQYF
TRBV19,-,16,CASSIDWAGGGETQYF
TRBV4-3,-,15,CASSQTGGAYVAQYF
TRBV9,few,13,CASNVPGHGGQYF
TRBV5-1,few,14,CASSLLVRDDGYTF
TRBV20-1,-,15,CSARDRRQGDEKLFF
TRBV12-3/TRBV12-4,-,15,CASSPDRGLGTGYTF
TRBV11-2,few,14,CASSILRQGDGYTF
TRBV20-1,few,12,CSAMARGEKLFF
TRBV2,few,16,CASSGSHGTGYNEQFF
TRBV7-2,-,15,CASSLGVRGSYEQYF
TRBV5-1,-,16,CAGSLVSRGAAYEQYF
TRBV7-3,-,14,CASSSYRDSHDYTF